The 30 T cell receptor beta chains reported below all come from one sample, sequenced in a study of T-cell reconstitution after alpha-beta-depleted transplantation in children. Unique molecular identifiers were incorporated when the TCRbeta library was constructed. TCRdb recomputed calls from the PCR reads with MiXCR, one row per CDR3 protein. Of approximately 300,000 distinct CDR3 sequences detected, 10% appear once; the ten largest clones hold around 7.5%. The sample consisted of PBMCs, taken before TCRalphabeta/CD19-depleted stem cell transplant. These receptors all come from a boy under three years old with acute myeloid leukemia, due to receive a stem cell transplant.

This clonotype was seen a handful of times. The chain employs TRBV15 and TRBJ1-2; TRBD1 might be the D (5 bases). CDR3 length: 16 residues. V was pared by 5 bases and J by 7 bases, with 23 bases between. CDR1 and CDR2 from the germline V gene are LNHNV and YYDKDF (reference sequence). In DNA form, the CDR3 reads TGTGCCACCAGCGGAGGGGTGTCCAGGGTCGGGGGTGGCTACACCTTC. This translates into CATSGGVSRVGGGYTF.

This clonotype has ten or more counts. This chain uses TRBV28 with TRBJ2-5; tentative D call: TRBD2 (8 bases). Germline CDR1 reads MDHEN; CDR2 reads SYDVKM. The CDR3 is made up of 15 amino acids. V lost 3 bases and J lost 6, with 17 bases in between. DNA of the CDR3: TGTGCCAGCAGTTTTGGGACAGCGGGGGCCCAGACCCAGTACTTC. Translation: CASSFGTAGAQTQYF.

This clonotype was picked up a small number of times. The gene calls are TRBV11-2 and TRBJ2-2; D is possibly TRBD1 or TRBD2 (5 bases each). Germline CDR1 SGHAT, CDR2 FQNNGV. V was clipped by 0 bases and J by 2 bases, with 13 bases between them. The CDR3 sequence is 17 residues long. Here the CDR3 reads CASSLDHMGVNTGELFF. The CDR3, as DNA: TGTGCCAGCAGCTTAGATCATATGGGGGTTAACACCGGGGAGCTGTTTTTT.

The table lists this clonotype with many counts. J is TRBJ1-5 and V is TRBV20-1, with TRBD1 as a possible D gene (6 bases). Trimming took off 3 bases at V and 3 bases at J, with 9 bases between the two ends. The CDR3 is made up of 13 amino acids. CDR1 and CDR2 from the germline V gene are DFQATT and SNEGSKA (reference sequence). CDR3 nucleotide sequence: TGCAGTGCTAGGTGGACAGACAATCAGCCCCAGCATTTT. Its translation: CSARWTDNQPQHF.

This clonotype was seen repeatedly, ten times or more. This sequence joins TRBV12-3 or TRBV12-4 and TRBJ2-5; TRBD2 matches 16 bases. Losses at the gene ends were 4 bases for V and 4 bases for J; bases not matched to a gene: 3. This CDR3 region has 16 residues. The CDR3 is CASSSGTSGGGETQYF. The CDR3 DNA follows: TGTGCCAGCAGTTCCGGGACTAGCGGGGGGGGAGAGACCCAGTACTTC.

The J gene is TRBJ2-5, the V gene TRBV24-1; D gene ambiguous. V was trimmed by 4 bases and J by 4 bases, leaving 15 bases between them. The CDR3 is 15 amino acids. Germline V gives CDR1 KGHDR, CDR2 SFDVKD. The CDR3 nucleotides are TGTGCCACCAGTGACAAGGGCCTTAGAGGAGAGACCCAGTACTTC. Translating it yields CATSDKGLRGETQYF.

At least ten counts were recorded for this clonotype. The gene calls are TRBV7-6 and TRBJ2-2; TRBD1 aligns across 7 bases. The junction had 5 bases not matched to a gene; V was cut back by 4 bases and J by 3 bases. Germline values: CDR1 SGHVS, CDR2 FNYEAQ. The CDR3 is made up of 15 amino acids. CDR3 nucleotides: TGTGCCAGCAGCTCTTCGACAGGGTACACCGGGGAGCTGTTTTTT. The encoded protein is CASSSSTGYTGELFF.

There are many counts of this clonotype. The V call is TRBV5-6, the J call TRBJ2-1; 8 bases fit TRBD1. The CDR3 loop spans 18 amino acids. Unmatched junction bases numbered 12, after V lost 4 bases and J lost 0 bases. Germline V gives CDR1 SGHDT, CDR2 YYEEEE. CDR3 protein: CASSLTRDRIFSYNEQFF. CDR3 coding DNA: TGTGCCAGCAGCCTTACACGGGACAGGATTTTCTCCTACAATGAGCAGTTCTTC.

This clonotype has a handful of counts. The chain is built from TRBV15 and TRBJ2-7, with unresolved D. The CDR3 runs to 14 residues. CDR1 and CDR2 (germline): LNHNV, YYDKDF (reference sequence). The ends were cut back, 0 bases at V and 2 bases at J, with 8 bases in the middle. CDR3 loop: CATSRDPSTYEQYF. The CDR3 coding sequence is TGTGCCACCAGCAGAGATCCCAGTACCTACGAGCAGTACTTC.

This clonotype was detected only a few times. The genes are TRBV20-1 and TRBJ2-7, with 8 bases aligning to TRBD1. Trimming at V came to 6 bases and at J to 3 bases, leaving 4 bases not matched to a gene. The CDR3 runs 12 residues. Germline V gene lookup returns CDR1 DFQATT and CDR2 SNEGSKA (reference sequence). The CDR3 loop reads CSATGGYYEQYF. DNA for the CDR3: TGCAGTGCAACAGGGGGATACTACGAGCAGTACTTC.

This chain links TRBV28 with TRBJ2-3; D is possibly TRBD1 (6 bases). The V and J ends lost 6 bases and 2 bases respectively, with 15 bases between them. The CDR3 runs to 15 residues. Germline V gene data show CDR1 as MDHEN and CDR2 as SYDVKM. The CDR3 nucleotides read TGTGCCAGCAGCCCCGACAGGAGTGACACAGATACGCAGTATTTT. Translated, it gives CASSPDRSDTDTQYF.

This clonotype was counted ten times or more. The chain combines TRBV20-1 with TRBJ2-3, with 7 nucleotides matching TRBD1. CDR1 is DFQATT and CDR2 is SNEGSKA in the germline V gene (reference sequence). J lost 2 bases, V lost 6 bases, and 8 bases had no gene match. The CDR3 loop spans 14 amino acids. CDR3 region: CSAGDREHTDTQYF. In DNA form, the CDR3 reads TGCAGTGCGGGCGACAGGGAACACACAGATACGCAGTATTTT.

V gene TRBV7-9 combines with J gene TRBJ2-5; D might be TRBD1 (5 bases). This CDR3 has 15 amino acids. Trimming cost V 5 bases and J 2 bases, with 15 bases left between them. CDR1 is SEHNR and CDR2 is FQNEAQ in the germline V gene (reference sequence). DNA of the CDR3: TGTGCCAGCAGCGGAGAACTACAGGTTCAAGAGACCCAGTACTTC. Encoded protein: CASSGELQVQETQYF.

This clonotype was counted a few times. V usage is TRBV5-1 and J usage is TRBJ1-2; D is uncertain. The CDR3 runs to 14 residues. The germline CDR1 and CDR2 sequences are SGHRS and YFSETQ. The germline V and J ends were trimmed by 0 bases and 4 bases, with 10 bases remaining between them. The CDR3 bases are TGCGCCAGCAGCTTGGGTTGGGAAGTCTATGGCTACACCTTC. It yields the protein CASSLGWEVYGYTF.

This clonotype was counted at least ten times. The chain carries TRBV30 and TRBJ1-2; a possible D gene is TRBD1 (5 bases). CDR3 length: 13 residues. CDR1 is GTSNPN and CDR2 is SVGIG in the germline V gene (reference sequence). Trimming stripped 0 bases from V and 8 bases from J, with 13 bases between. CDR3 coding DNA: TGTGCCTGGAGTGTCGGCAGGGACGGCGGCTACACCTTC. Translation gives CAWSVGRDGGYTF. Full variable domain (outside the CDR3, taken from reference TRBV30 and TRBJ1-2): SQTIHQWPATLVQPVGSPLSLECTVEGTSNPNLYWYRQAAGRGLQLLFYSVGIGQISSEVPQNLSASRPQDRQFILSSKKLLLSDSGFYLCAWSVGRDGGYTFGSGTRLTVV.

V is TRBV3-1 and J is TRBJ2-1; 13 nucleotides match TRBD2. The CDR3 length is 18 residues. Losses at the gene ends were 11 bases for V and 5 bases for J; bases not matched to a gene: 18. The germline CDR1 and CDR2 sequences are LGHDT and YNNKEL (reference sequence). CDR3 region: CAFSLARTSGSGDNEQFF. In DNA, the CDR3 is TGTGCCTTCAGTTTAGCGAGGACTAGCGGGAGTGGGGACAATGAGCAGTTCTTC.

This clonotype was seen ten or more times. The chain combines TRBV28 with TRBJ2-7, with 7 bases fitting TRBD1. Germline values: CDR1 MDHEN, CDR2 SYDVKM. Trimming took 3 bases from V and 7 from J; bases not matched to a gene: 9. The CDR3 extends over 14 amino acids. In nucleotides, the CDR3 is TGTGCCAGCAGTTTCTCAACAGGGGTTGATGAGCAGTACTTC. This encodes CASSFSTGVDEQYF. Full variable domain (outside the CDR3, taken from reference TRBV28 and TRBJ2-7): DVKVTQSSRYLVKRTGEKVFLECVQDMDHENMFWYRQDPGLGLRLIYFSYDVKMKEKGDIPEGYSVSREKKERFSLILESASTNQTSMYLCASSFSTGVDEQYFGPGTRLTVT.

The CDR3 reads CASRKSGQGHNSPLHF. The DNA of the CDR3 is TGTGCCAGCAGAAAATCGGGACAGGGGCATAATTCACCCCTCCACTTT. The rearrangement links TRBV12-3 or TRBV12-4 to TRBJ1-6, with 10 bases matching TRBD1. V lost 6 bases to trimming and J lost 5 bases; unmatched junction nucleotides: 7. The CDR3 is made up of 16 amino acids.

The rearrangement uses TRBV5-1 and TRBJ2-3, with D possibly TRBD1 on 6 matching bases. The V gene lost 6 bases and the J gene lost 8 bases, with 22 bases spanning the gap. Germline V gene sequence: CDR1 SGHRS, CDR2 YFSETQ. This CDR3 comprises 15 residues. CDR3 amino acids: CASTHGDIGIITQYF. The CDR3 region has the DNA TGCGCCAGCACCCACGGGGACATCGGGATTATTACGCAGTATTTT.

This clonotype was seen only a few times. This rearrangement joins TRBV23-1 to TRBJ2-7; unclear D gene. TRBV23-1 is marked as an open reading frame, function uncertain. V shed 2 bases and J shed 3 bases, with 5 bases lying between them. The CDR3 is 12 residues long. The CDR3 DNA reads TGCGCCAGCAGTCAAAGGGACTACGAGCAGTACTTC. Translation gives CASSQRDYEQYF.

This clonotype showed up many times. V and J are TRBV7-2 and TRBJ2-1; 8 bases align to TRBD2. This CDR3 contains 15 residues. V trimming: 7 bases; J trimming: 1 base; junction bases outside the gene matches: 6. The germline V gene encodes CDR1 SGHTA and CDR2 FQGNSA. The CDR3 reads CASTLSGSSYNEQFF. The CDR3 region has the DNA TGTGCCAGCACCCTAAGCGGGAGTTCCTACAATGAGCAGTTCTTC.

This clonotype was seen at least ten times. The rearrangement uses TRBV20-1 and TRBJ2-3; D ambiguous. Germline V gene lookup returns CDR1 DFQATT and CDR2 SNEGSKA (reference sequence). The V end lost 5 bases, the J end lost 2 bases, and 11 bases lay between the germline ends. The CDR3 covers 13 residues. CDR3: CSAAIGFTDTQYF. The CDR3 DNA is TGCAGTGCTGCAATCGGGTTCACAGATACGCAGTATTTT.

The rearrangement links TRBV29-1 to TRBJ2-6; 10 bases agree with TRBD1. J was trimmed by 3 bases and V by 4 bases; bases with no gene match: 6. Germline CDR1 SQVTM, CDR2 ANQGSEA. The CDR3 has 16 amino acids. CDR3 DNA sequence: TGCAGCGTTGTGGGGGGACAGGGGTATGGGGCCAACGTCCTGACTTTC. Protein sequence: CSVVGGQGYGANVLTF.

Many counts were recorded for this clonotype. V is TRBV9 and J is TRBJ2-1; tentative D call: TRBD1 (5 bases). Germline CDR1 is SGDLS and CDR2 is YYNGEE. V shed 2 bases and J shed 3 bases, with 18 bases lying between them. The CDR3 covers 17 residues. CDR3 coding DNA: TGTGCCAGCAGCGTCCCCCCGACAGCCCGCGACTACAATGAGCAGTTCTTC. Translating gives CASSVPPTARDYNEQFF.

This clonotype was counted many times. The CDR3 protein is CASSLSLGPGNQPQHF. DNA of the CDR3: TGTGCCAGCAGTTTGTCACTGGGACCAGGGAATCAGCCCCAGCATTTT. The chain recombines TRBV12-3 or TRBV12-4 with TRBJ1-5; possible D gene TRBD1, 5 bases. This CDR3 has 16 residues. With 3 bases removed from V and 4 bases from J, the gap between germline ends came to 16 bases.

With respect to this clonotype: This may arise from a read error, as a much more abundant clone is one base away. V is TRBV10-3 and J is TRBJ2-7; D remains unclear. The CDR3 spans 14 residues. CDR1 is ENHRY, CDR2 SYGVKD, per germline. The CDR3 reads CAISESMVGSEHYF. In nucleotides, the CDR3 is TGTGCCATCAGTGAGTCGATGGTGGGAAGCGAGCACTACTTC.

This clonotype has a count of ten or more. The chain links TRBV11-2 to TRBJ1-5, with D unclear. V was clipped by 5 bases and J by 3 bases, with 17 bases between them. The germline V gene encodes CDR1 SGHAT and CDR2 FQNNGV. This CDR3 is 16 amino acids long. CDR3 residues: CASSLRPDGNNQPQHF. As DNA, the CDR3 is TGTGCCAGCAGCCTAAGACCGGACGGGAACAATCAGCCCCAGCATTTT.

This clonotype was counted ten times or more. The J gene is TRBJ2-7, the V gene TRBV7-2; 11 nucleotides match TRBD2. The V gene end was trimmed by 0 bases and the J gene end by 4 bases; junction bases not matched to a gene: 5. The CDR3 is made up of 16 amino acids. Germline lookup yields CDR1 SGHTA and CDR2 FQGNSA. The CDR3 sequence: CASSLATSGIVYEQYF. The CDR3 DNA sequence: TGTGCCAGCAGCTTAGCGACTAGCGGGATAGTATACGAGCAGTACTTC.

This clonotype was detected many times. The chain uses TRBV5-1 and TRBJ2-5; the match to TRBD2 covers 8 bases. After removal of 7 bases from V and 3 bases from J, the junction contained 8 bases not matched to a gene. Germline loops: CDR1 SGHRS, CDR2 YFSETQ. The length of the CDR3 is 14 residues. CDR3 in amino acids: CASREGHRKETQYF. DNA for the CDR3: TGCGCCAGCCGGGAGGGCCACAGGAAAGAGACCCAGTACTTC. Complete variable domain (other parts from reference TRBV5-1 and TRBJ2-5): KAGVTQTPRYLIKTRGQQVTLSCSPISGHRSVSWYQQTPGQGLQFLFEYFSETQRNKGNFPGRFSGRQFSNSRSEMNVSTLELGDSALYLCASREGHRKETQYFGPGTRLLVL.

The chain uses TRBV19 and TRBJ2-1; 8 bases are a match to TRBD2. The germline CDR1 and CDR2 sequences are LNHDA and SQIVND (reference sequence). The CDR3 sequence is 17 residues long. The V gene end was trimmed by 4 bases and the J gene end by 4 bases; junction bases not matched to a gene: 12. The CDR3 here is CASSTLLTSGSYNEQFF. CDR3 in DNA: TGTGCCAGTAGTACCCTCCTAACTAGCGGAAGTTACAATGAGCAGTTCTTC.